The 10 T cell receptor beta chains reported below all come from one sample, sequenced in a study of blood T cell repertoires in COVID-19. Repertoires were generated with immunoSEQ multiplex PCR, while TCRdb's copy carries only in-frame clones and drops some. The sample shows a few hundred thousand clones, over 75% of them seen only once. Sequenced input: peripheral blood. These receptors all come from a woman aged 45-65 years who had recovered from COVID-19.

This chain links TRBV7-9 with TRBJ2-7, with 9 bases lining up with TRBD2. This CDR3 is 16 amino acids long. V trimming: 1 base; J trimming: 2 bases; junction bases outside the gene matches: 6. CDR1 SEHNR and CDR2 FQNEAQ come from the germline V gene (reference sequence). Written as DNA, the CDR3 is TGTGCCAGCAGCTTAGACGGAGCGGGAGGAACCTACGAGCAGTACTTC. Amino acid sequence: CASSLDGAGGTYEQYF.

The chain is built from TRBV27 and TRBJ2-5; no reliable D call. V gave up 2 bases and J gave up 5 bases, with 12 bases separating them. Germline V lookup: CDR1 MNHEY, CDR2 SMNVEV (reference sequence). This CDR3 comprises 14 residues. This CDR3 reads CASSLSHSRETQYF. The CDR3, as DNA: TGTGCCAGCAGTTTAAGCCACAGTCGGGAGACCCAGTACTTC.

The chain has TRBV18 and TRBJ2-2; 7 nucleotides match TRBD2. The J segment lost 8 bases and the V segment lost 3 bases, leaving 9 bases of the junction unmatched. Germline V gene data show CDR1 as KGHSH and CDR2 as LQKENI. The CDR3 runs to 15 residues. CDR3 nucleotide sequence: TGTGCCAGCTCACCTTCATCGGGACTAATGGGGGAGCTGTTTTTT. Its protein product is CASSPSSGLMGELFF. The full variable domain, completed using reference TRBV18 and TRBJ2-2, is NAGVMQNPRHLVRRRGQEARLRCSPMKGHSHVYWYRQLPEEGLKFMVYLQKENIIDESGMPKERFSAEFPKEGPSILRIQQVVRGDSAAYFCASSPSSGLMGELFFGEGSRLTVL.

The rearrangement joins TRBV28 to TRBJ2-5; possibly TRBD2 for D (5 bases). Looked up from germline, CDR1 is MDHEN and CDR2 is SYDVKM. The CDR3 consists of 16 residues. The V end lost 3 bases, the J end lost 1 base, and 15 bases lay between the germline ends. The CDR3 DNA follows: TGTGCCAGCAGTTTGGTAGGCGTTGAGGGCCAAGAGACCCAGTACTTC. It is translated as CASSLVGVEGQETQYF.

CDR3 region: CASSAQREDAEQFF. Written as DNA, the CDR3 is TGTGCCAGCAGCGCCCAGCGGGAGGACGCTGAGCAGTTCTTC. The V gene is TRBV9, the J gene TRBJ2-1; 9 positions agree with TRBD2. The CDR3 totals 14 residues. V lost 3 bases to trimming and J lost 9 bases; unmatched junction nucleotides: 7. The germline V gene has CDR1 SGDLS and CDR2 YYNGEE. The full variable domain, with the rest looked up from reference TRBV9 and TRBJ2-1, is DSGVTQTPKHLITATGQRVTLRCSPRSGDLSVYWYQQSLDQGLQFLIQYYNGEERAKGNILERFSAQQFPDLHSELNLSSLELGDSALYFCASSAQREDAEQFFGPGTRLTVL.

This rearrangement joins TRBV4-1 to TRBJ2-5, with a weak D call TRBD1 (7 bases). The CDR3 runs to 16 residues. In germline, CDR1 is MGHRA, CDR2 YSYEKL. Trimming pared 0 bases from V and 5 bases from J, leaving 16 bases between. In nucleotides, the CDR3 is TGCGCCAGCAGCCAAGAGGAGGGGGCGCGACGGGAGACCCAGTACTTC. It codes for CASSQEEGARRETQYF.

The chain links TRBV6-5 to TRBJ1-5; 9 nucleotides align to TRBD1. J gave up 9 bases and V 6 bases, and 6 bases lay outside the gene matches. Per germline, CDR1 MNHEY and CDR2 SVGAGI. The CDR3 spans 13 residues. The CDR3: CASRLDRGTPQHF. For the CDR3, the DNA is TGTGCCAGCAGGCTGGACAGGGGTACGCCCCAGCATTTT.

The V gene is TRBV27, the J gene TRBJ2-7; D ambiguous. The CDR3 is 17 residues long. Germline V CDR1 and CDR2: MNHEY, SMNVEV (reference sequence). Trimming stripped 3 bases from V and 0 bases from J, with 18 bases between. CDR3 sequence reads: CASSFIQATASSYEQYF. The CDR3 DNA reads as TGTGCCAGCAGTTTCATCCAGGCGACGGCAAGCTCCTACGAGCAGTACTTC.

V is TRBV6-2 or TRBV6-3 and J is TRBJ2-7; unclear D gene. This CDR3 is built from 14 residues. V was cut by 2 bases and J by 0 bases, with 8 bases left in between. Looked up from germline, CDR1 is MNHEY and CDR2 is SVGEGT. Written as DNA, the CDR3 is TGTGCCAGCAGTTACGTCGGCGGCTCCTACGAGCAGTACTTC. It encodes CASSYVGGSYEQYF.

The chain joins TRBV5-1 to TRBJ2-1; maybe TRBD1 (5 bases). Germline V gene sequence: CDR1 SGHRS, CDR2 YFSETQ. This CDR3 comprises 15 residues. The V gene lost 1 base and the J gene lost 4 bases, with 12 bases spanning the gap. The CDR3 sequence: CASSLRGIQYNEQFF. The CDR3 DNA reads TGCGCCAGCAGCTTGAGGGGCATCCAGTACAATGAGCAGTTCTTC.